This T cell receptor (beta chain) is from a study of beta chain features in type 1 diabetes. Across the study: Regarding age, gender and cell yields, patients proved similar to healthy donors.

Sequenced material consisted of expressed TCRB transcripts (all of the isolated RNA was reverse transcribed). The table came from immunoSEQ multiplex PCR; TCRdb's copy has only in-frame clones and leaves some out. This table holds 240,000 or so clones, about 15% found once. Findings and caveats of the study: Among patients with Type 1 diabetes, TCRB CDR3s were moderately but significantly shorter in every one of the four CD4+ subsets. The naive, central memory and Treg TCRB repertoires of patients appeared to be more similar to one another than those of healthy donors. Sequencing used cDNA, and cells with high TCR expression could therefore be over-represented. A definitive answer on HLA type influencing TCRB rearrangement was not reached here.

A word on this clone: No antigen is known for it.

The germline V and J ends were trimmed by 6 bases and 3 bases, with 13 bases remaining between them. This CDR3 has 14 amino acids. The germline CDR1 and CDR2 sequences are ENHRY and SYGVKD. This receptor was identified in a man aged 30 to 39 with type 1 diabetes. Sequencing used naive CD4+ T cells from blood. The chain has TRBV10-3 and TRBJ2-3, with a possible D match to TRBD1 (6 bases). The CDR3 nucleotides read TGTGCCATCAGGGTCCGGACAGAGACAGATACGCAGTATTTT. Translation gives CAIRVRTETDTQYF.